Shown below are 27 T cell receptor beta chains from a single sample sequenced in a study of cytomegalovirus exposure and HLA in healthy donors. In the PCR, 60 Vbeta and 13 Jbeta primers were used. Profiled with immunoSEQ multiplex PCR; TCRdb holds only in-frame clones, not every one. The table has over 100,000 clones, approximately 82% seen once. The sample was PBMCs. The receptors were gathered from a woman aged 18 to 35 in good health and CMV-seropositive.

The chain carries TRBV6-5 and TRBJ1-1, with D possibly TRBD1 on 6 matching bases. This CDR3 is built from 14 residues. The V gene's germline CDR1 is MNHEY and CDR2 SVGAGI. Trimming took 5 bases from V and 5 from J, leaving 15 bases between them. CDR3 nucleotides: TGTGCCAGCAGTGAAGGGAGGGGGGGAACTGAAGCTTTCTTT. Its translation: CASSEGRGGTEAFF.

The chain carries TRBV7-9 and TRBJ2-2; D may be TRBD1 (5 bases). This CDR3 has 15 amino acids. Germline CDR1 reads SEHNR; CDR2 reads FQNEAQ (reference sequence). V lost 0 bases and J lost 2, with 7 bases in between. The CDR3 bases are TGTGCCAGCAGCTTAGCCCAGGGTAACACCGGGGAGCTGTTTTTT. It encodes CASSLAQGNTGELFF.

The chain recombines TRBV6-5 with TRBJ2-4; maybe TRBD1 (6 bases). Germline CDR1 is MNHEY and CDR2 is SVGAGI. This CDR3 comprises 14 residues. V was shortened by 6 bases and J by 7 bases, with 16 bases between the two germline ends. The CDR3: CASSIQGTENIQYF. The CDR3 bases are TGTGCCAGCAGCATACAGGGAACAGAGAACATTCAGTACTTC.

The chain couples TRBV5-4 to TRBJ2-2; 7 bases map to TRBD2. CDR1 is SGHNT and CDR2 is YYREEE in the germline V gene (reference sequence). The length of the CDR3 is 15 residues. V shed 1 base and J 4 bases; nucleotides not matched to a gene: 4. The CDR3 sequence is CASSLPLAATGELFF. The CDR3 DNA reads as TGTGCCAGCAGCTTGCCCCTAGCGGCCACCGGGGAGCTGTTTTTT. Combining the CDR3 with reference TRBV5-4 and TRBJ2-2 gives the whole variable domain ETGVTQSPTHLIKTRGQQVTLRCSSQSGHNTVSWYQQALGQGPQFIFQYYREEENGRGNFPPRFSGLQFPNYSSELNVNALELDDSALYLCASSLPLAATGELFFGEGSRLTVL.

The V call is TRBV2, the J call TRBJ2-1; 8 nucleotides align to TRBD1. This CDR3 spans 15 amino acids. CDR1 and CDR2 from the germline V gene are SNHLY and FYNNEI. V lost 8 bases and J lost 8; bases outside the gene matches: 14. The CDR3 loop reads CASSLGQGAMDEQFF. The CDR3 DNA follows: TGTGCCAGCTCCCTGGGCCAGGGGGCGATGGATGAGCAGTTCTTC.

This chain's CDR3 is CASSLTGAFTDTQYF. As DNA, the CDR3 is TGTGCCAGCAGCCTGACAGGGGCTTTCACAGATACGCAGTATTTT. This chain uses TRBV5-8 with TRBJ2-3; 8 nucleotides align to TRBD1. CDR1 is SGHTS and CDR2 is YDEGEE in the germline V gene. J gave up 2 bases and V 4 bases, and 6 bases lay outside the gene matches. This CDR3 has 15 amino acids.

V usage is TRBV6-5 and J usage is TRBJ1-5, with a tentative D call TRBD1 (6 bases). CDR1 MNHEY and CDR2 SVGAGI come from the germline V gene. Trimming cost V 4 bases and J 7 bases, with 11 bases left between them. The CDR3 sequence is 13 residues long. CDR3 in amino acids: CASSSGDGQPQHF. The CDR3 DNA is TGTGCCAGCAGTTCAGGGGATGGCCAGCCCCAGCATTTT.

The chain joins TRBV12-5 to TRBJ2-2; D perhaps matches TRBD2 (6 bases). V was shortened by 2 bases and J by 7 bases, with 11 bases between the two germline ends. This CDR3 is 14 amino acids long. Germline values: CDR1 LGHNT, CDR2 FRNRAP. CDR3 bases: TGTGCTAGTGGTTTGTCCGGGGGAGGCGGGGAGCTGTTTTTT. Translating it yields CASGLSGGGGELFF.

This clone was detected only a few times. The rearrangement links TRBV6-5 to TRBJ2-1; 11 bases align to TRBD1. The CDR3 has 16 residues. In germline, CDR1 is MNHEY, CDR2 SVGAGI. The V and J ends lost 4 bases and 6 bases, in that order; junction bases with no gene match: 8. The CDR3 bases are TGTGCCAGCAGTTGGCTACCGGGACAGGGGGGCAATGAGCAGTTCTTC. Protein: CASSWLPGQGGNEQFF.

The chain has TRBV28 and TRBJ1-2; D possibly corresponds to TRBD1 (5 bases). Trimming left V 6 bases short and J 2 bases short, with 19 bases between. CDR1 MDHEN and CDR2 SYDVKM come from the germline V gene. The CDR3 consists of 16 residues. DNA of the CDR3: TGTGCCAGCAGCCCCTCGGTGGGGCGGTCAAACTATGGCTACACCTTC. This codes for CASSPSVGRSNYGYTF.

This clone was recorded only once. The chain carries TRBV13 and TRBJ1-1, with a possible D match to TRBD1 (5 bases). This CDR3 is built from 15 residues. Germline CDR1 PRHDT, CDR2 FYEKMQ (reference sequence). The V end was cut by 5 bases, the J end by 1 base, with 14 bases between. This chain's CDR3 is CASSQNQGTNTEAFF. DNA for the CDR3: TGTGCCAGCAGCCAAAATCAGGGTACGAACACTGAAGCTTTCTTT.

This clone has just a few counts. The gene calls are TRBV11-2 and TRBJ2-1; the D gene is possibly TRBD2 (6 bases). The CDR3 consists of 16 residues. Germline lookup yields CDR1 SGHAT and CDR2 FQNNGV. V was trimmed by 1 base and J by 4 bases, leaving 14 bases between them. The CDR3: CASSLGLAGGYNEQFF. CDR3 in DNA: TGTGCCAGCAGCTTAGGTCTCGCCGGGGGTTACAATGAGCAGTTCTTC.

This clone was seen a handful of times. CDR3: CSVRQAGGPDTQYF. For the CDR3, the DNA is TGCAGCGTCCGACAAGCGGGGGGTCCAGATACGCAGTATTTT. This chain uses TRBV29-1 with TRBJ2-3; the match to TRBD2 covers 9 bases. V shed 6 bases, J shed 4 bases, and the junction held 8 bases outside the gene matches. Germline CDR1 is SQVTM and CDR2 is ANQGSEA. CDR3 size: 14 residues.

This chain uses TRBV6-4 with TRBJ1-5; D gene unclear. V was cut by 5 bases and J by 2 bases, with 10 bases left in between. Germline V CDR1 and CDR2: MRHNA, SNTAGT. This CDR3 comprises 14 residues. The CDR3 region is CASSSREGNQPQHF. The CDR3 nucleotides read TGTGCCAGCAGTTCGCGAGAGGGCAATCAGCCCCAGCATTTT.

This clone was counted a few times. The chain couples TRBV14 to TRBJ1-1; 8 bases are shared with TRBD1. Per the germline V gene, CDR1 is SGHDN and CDR2 is FVKESK. The ends lost 2 bases at V and 4 bases at J; junction bases unmatched: 3. This CDR3 contains 14 residues. Written as DNA, the CDR3 is TGTGCCAGCAGCCAACAGGGGGCTGGCACTGAAGCTTTCTTT. Amino acids: CASSQQGAGTEAFF.

This clone showed up just once. The chain combines TRBV10-1 with TRBJ2-7, with D possibly TRBD2 on 5 matching bases. There are 11 residues in the CDR3. Germline V lookup: CDR1 WNHNN, CDR2 SYGVQD (reference sequence). V was cut by 4 bases and J by 7 bases, with 8 bases left in between. The CDR3 sequence: CASSAGGEQYF. The DNA for the CDR3 is TGCGCCAGCAGTGCCGGAGGTGAGCAGTACTTC.

This chain uses TRBV6-5 with TRBJ1-2; 11 positions match TRBD1. The CDR3 totals 13 residues. J gave up 8 bases and V 6 bases, and 5 bases lay outside the gene matches. Germline V gene data show CDR1 as MNHEY and CDR2 as SVGAGI. The CDR3 spells CASSMGQGDGYTF. For the CDR3, the DNA is TGTGCCAGCAGCATGGGACAGGGGGACGGCTACACCTTC.

V and J are TRBV27 and TRBJ1-4; D unresolved. The germline gives CDR1 MNHEY, CDR2 SMNVEV (reference sequence). The germline V and J ends were trimmed by 8 bases and 8 bases, with 15 bases remaining between them. The CDR3 has 13 residues. CDR3 nucleotides: TGTGCCAGCGGCCAGAGGGAATGGGAAAAACTGTTTTTT. This gives the protein CASGQREWEKLFF.

The count of this clone is one. This chain connects TRBV19 to TRBJ1-1; TRBD1 agrees at 8 bases. Trimming took 4 bases from V and 5 from J; bases not matched to a gene: 9. This CDR3 spans 15 amino acids. Germline values: CDR1 LNHDA, CDR2 SQIVND (reference sequence). The DNA for the CDR3 is TGTGCCAGTAGTACAAGACAGGGGATCGGAACTGAAGCTTTCTTT. Its translation is CASSTRQGIGTEAFF.

This clone appeared once. The rearrangement uses TRBV5-4 and TRBJ2-7, with a weak D call TRBD2 (5 bases). V was cut by 5 bases and J by 0 bases, with 6 bases left in between. The CDR3 length is 12 residues. Germline V gene data show CDR1 as SGHNT and CDR2 as YYREEE (reference sequence). The DNA of the CDR3 is TGTGCCAGCAGACGGGACTCCTACGAGCAGTACTTC. Translation: CASRRDSYEQYF.

This clone was observed a few times. CDR3 amino acids: CASSGQGANDYGYTF. DNA of the CDR3: TGTGCCAGCAGTGGACAGGGGGCGAACGACTATGGCTACACCTTC. This chain uses TRBV6-1 with TRBJ1-2, with 10 bases fitting TRBD1. J gave up 3 bases and V 4 bases, and 5 bases lay outside the gene matches. In germline, CDR1 is MNHNS, CDR2 SASEGT. The CDR3 runs to 15 residues.

This chain connects TRBV2 to TRBJ2-5; a weak D match, TRBD2 (6 bases). The DNA end lines up better with TRBJ2-7; the J call may be wrong. Germline V gene lookup returns CDR1 SNHLY and CDR2 FYNNEI. This CDR3 contains 11 residues. CDR3 DNA: TGTGCCAGCATGGAGGGCCGCGAGCAGTACTTC. This codes for CASMEGREQYF.

The rearrangement uses TRBV6-1 and TRBJ2-7; 10 nucleotides line up with TRBD1. The CDR3 extends over 16 amino acids. CDR1 and CDR2 from the germline V gene are MNHNS and SASEGT. J was trimmed by 4 bases and V by 3 bases; bases with no gene match: 9. The CDR3 DNA is TGTGCCAGCAGTGATTTCTATGCGGACAGGGGGTACGAGCAGTACTTC. It encodes CASSDFYADRGYEQYF.

This chain connects TRBV7-8 to TRBJ1-1; D unresolved. This CDR3 is 13 amino acids long. Trimming took off 5 bases at V and 3 bases at J, with 10 bases between the two ends. Germline V gives CDR1 SGHVS, CDR2 FQNEAQ. Here the CDR3 reads CASSPDFHTEAFF. The CDR3 DNA reads as TGTGCCAGCAGCCCGGACTTTCACACTGAAGCTTTCTTT. Using reference TRBV7-8 and TRBJ1-1 for the parts outside the CDR3, the full variable domain is GAGVSQSPRYKVAKRGQDVALRCDPISGHVSLFWYQQALGQGPEFLTYFQNEAQLDKSGLPSDRFFAERPEGSVSTLKIQRTQQEDSAVYLCASSPDFHTEAFFGQGTRLTVV.

The chain uses TRBV10-2 and TRBJ2-5; D remains ambiguous. In germline, CDR1 is WSHSY, CDR2 SAAADI. The CDR3 extends over 12 amino acids. The germline V and J ends were trimmed by 4 bases and 6 bases, with 9 bases remaining between them. The CDR3 spells CASSGDDKTQYF. The CDR3 nucleotides read TGCGCCAGCAGTGGAGACGACAAGACCCAGTACTTC.

This clone was seen once. The chain links TRBV5-1 to TRBJ1-4; no definite D call. The CDR3 sequence is 15 residues long. V was shortened by 10 bases and J by 6 bases, with 22 bases between the two germline ends. Germline V gene sequence: CDR1 SGHRS, CDR2 YFSETQ. CDR3 amino acids: CAPVRWVEPDEKLFF. In DNA form, the CDR3 reads TGCGCCCCGGTGAGGTGGGTTGAACCCGATGAAAAACTGTTTTTT.

This rearrangement joins TRBV2 to TRBJ2-5; the match to TRBD2 covers 8 bases. Losses at the gene ends were 5 bases for V and 0 bases for J; bases not matched to a gene: 5. The CDR3 consists of 15 residues. Looked up from germline, CDR1 is SNHLY and CDR2 is FYNNEI. The DNA for the CDR3 is TGTGCCAGCAGTTCCGAGCGGGGGCACCAAGAGACCCAGTACTTC. It translates to CASSSERGHQETQYF.